This T cell receptor beta chain was retrieved from a study of T cell responses to AZD1222 COVID-19 vaccine. Germline V gene sequence: CDR1 SGHNT, CDR2 YYREEE (reference sequence). Trimming removed 2 bases from V and 5 bases from J; junction bases left unmatched: 10. This CDR3 contains 16 residues. Sequencing used immunoSEQ multiplex PCR; TCRdb keeps in-frame clones, though not all of them. The data contain 110,000 or so clones, approximately 87% of them singletons. The material sequenced was peripheral blood, taken on day 0 of AZD1222 vaccination. This sequence joins TRBV5-4 and TRBJ2-3; 8 bases match TRBD2. This TCR was recovered from an adult in good health. The CDR3 is CASSLYRAGAGDTQYF. The CDR3 nucleotides are TGTGCCAGCAGCTTATATCGAGCGGGAGCGGGAGATACGCAGTATTTT.